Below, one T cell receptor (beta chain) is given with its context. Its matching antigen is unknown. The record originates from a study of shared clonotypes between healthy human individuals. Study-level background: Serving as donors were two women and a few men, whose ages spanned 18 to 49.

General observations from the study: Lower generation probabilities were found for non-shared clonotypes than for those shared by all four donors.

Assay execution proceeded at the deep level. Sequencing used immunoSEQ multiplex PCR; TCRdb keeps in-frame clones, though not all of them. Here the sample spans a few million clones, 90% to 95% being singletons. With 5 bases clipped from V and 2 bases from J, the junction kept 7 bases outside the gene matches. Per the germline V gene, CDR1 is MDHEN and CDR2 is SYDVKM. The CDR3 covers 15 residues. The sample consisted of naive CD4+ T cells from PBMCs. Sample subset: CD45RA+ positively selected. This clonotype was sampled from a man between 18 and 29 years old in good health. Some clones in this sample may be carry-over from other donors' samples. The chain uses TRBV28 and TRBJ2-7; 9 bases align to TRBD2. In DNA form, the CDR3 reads TGTGCCAGCAGTATACCCGGACTAGCGACCTACGAGCAGTACTTC. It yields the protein CASSIPGLATYEQYF. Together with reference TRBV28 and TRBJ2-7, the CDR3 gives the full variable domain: DVKVTQSSRYLVKRTGEKVFLECVQDMDHENMFWYRQDPGLGLRLIYFSYDVKMKEKGDIPEGYSVSREKKERFSLILESASTNQTSMYLCASSIPGLATYEQYFGPGTRLTVT.